This is a list of T cell receptor beta chains from one sample in a study of molecular identifiers for immune sequencing clone quantification. TCRdb recomputed calls from the PCR reads with MiXCR, one row per CDR3 protein. The sample records 490,000 or so distinct CDR3 sequences, roughly 26% being singletons. Sequencing was carried out using naive CD8+ T cells from blood, with Jurkat cell RNA spiked in. The receptors come from a human donor in good health. Some libraries in this study had Jurkat cell RNA spiked in. The CDR3 runs from the conserved cysteine through the conserved F or W. The order of the fields is V gene, D gene, clone size, J gene, CDR3 length, CDR3 DNA, CDR3 protein. D genes are given only for firm matches. Clone size is stated in some rows and not others, as once, few, many or a class when expanded.

TRBV10-2,NA,NA,TRBJ2-5,15,TGCGCCAGCAGTGAGGTGGTAGGAGGGGTCGGGACCCAGTACTTC,CASSEVVGGVGTQYF
TRBV7-7,TRBD1,NA,TRBJ1-1,15,TGTGCCAGCAGCCCTAGTGAGGGGGCGGTAACTGAAGCTTTCTTT,CASSPSEGAVTEAFF
TRBV7-9,NA,many,TRBJ1-1,14,TGTGCCAGCAGCTTTGTACGAGCCCCCACTGAAGCTTTCTTT,CASSFVRAPTEAFF
TRBV7-6,TRBD1,NA,TRBJ2-3,16,TGTGCCAGCAGCCGGACAGGGGTACCAATCGCAGATACGCAGTATTTT,CASSRTGVPIADTQYF
TRBV27,TRBD2,few,TRBJ2-1,15,TGTGCCAGCAGTACCGAGCGGGAGCCTTACAATGAGCAGTTCTTC,CASSTEREPYNEQFF
TRBV4-3,NA,once,TRBJ2-1,15,TGCGCCAGCAGCCCAGGAAGACAGACGTACAATGAGCAGTTCTTC,CASSPGRQTYNEQFF
TRBV19,NA,NA,TRBJ2-1,14,TGTGCCAGTAGTATAACGGAACGCGTTAGTGAGCAGTTCTTC,CASSITERVSEQFF
TRBV4-1,NA,few,TRBJ2-5,14,TGCGCCAGCAGAGGGGTCGACGGGAGTGAGACCCAGTACTTC,CASRGVDGSETQYF
TRBV20-1,NA,NA,TRBJ1-5,15,TGCAATGCTAGAGATCCGGGGAGGGAAGGTCAGCCCCAGCATTTT,CNARDPGREGQPQHF
TRBV11-2,TRBD2,few,TRBJ2-5,15,TGTGCCAGCAGCCCGCGGGGGGACCTAGAAGAGGCCCAGTACTTC,CASSPRGDLEEAQYF
TRBV15,TRBD1,NA,TRBJ2-4,15,TGTGCCACCAGCGGGACAGGGTTAGCCAAAAACATTCAGTACTTC,CATSGTGLAKNIQYF
TRBV7-6,NA,few,TRBJ2-2,15,TGTGCCAGCAGCTACACCGGGACTAACACCGGGGAGCTGTTTTTT,CASSYTGTNTGELFF
TRBV15,NA,NA,TRBJ2-7,16,TGTGCCACCAGCACCCATTGGGCTGAGGGTGGGTACGAGCAGTACTTC,CATSTHWAEGGYEQYF
TRBV9,TRBD1,NA,TRBJ2-2,15,TGTGCCAGCAGCGTACAAGACAGGGGAACTGGGGAGCTGTTTTTT,CASSVQDRGTGELFF
TRBV27,TRBD2,once,TRBJ2-3,16,TGTGCCAGCAGTGCAGGACTAGCGGGGAGCACAGATACGCAGTATTTT,CASSAGLAGSTDTQYF
TRBV27,TRBD2,few,TRBJ2-2,16,TGTGCCAGCAGTTCGTTAGCGGGGGAAAAAGCCGGGGAGCTGTTTTTT,CASSSLAGEKAGELFF
TRBV6-6,TRBD1,NA,TRBJ2-1,18,TGTGCCAGCAGTGACGCTGATCTACCGGGACAGGTCTACAATGAGCAGTTCTTC,CASSDADLPGQVYNEQFF
TRBV30,NA,many,TRBJ2-1,13,TGTGCCTGGAGTGTAGGCTCCTACAATGAGCAGTTCTTC,CAWSVGSYNEQFF
TRBV3-1,TRBD2,NA,TRBJ2-3,16,TGTGCCAGCAGCCAAGGGGCGGGGGGGCCCACAGATACGCAGTATTTT,CASSQGAGGPTDTQYF
TRBV18,TRBD1,few,TRBJ2-5,14,TGTGCCAGCTCACCCGCGGACAGGCAAGAGACCCAGTACTTC,CASSPADRQETQYF
TRBV11-2,TRBD1,few,TRBJ2-5,16,TGTGCCAGCAGCCAGCCGAGACAGGGGGTCCAAGAGACCCAGTACTTC,CASSQPRQGVQETQYF
TRBV7-3,TRBD2,few,TRBJ2-3,17,TGTGCCAGCAGCTTACGGTCTAGCGGTATGGGCACAGATACGCAGTATTTT,CASSLRSSGMGTDTQYF
TRBV9,TRBD2,many,TRBJ2-3,16,TGTGCCAGCAGCGATAGACTAGCGGGCCGCACAGATACGCAGTATTTT,CASSDRLAGRTDTQYF
TRBV30,TRBD2,NA,TRBJ2-1,15,TGTGCCTGGAGTGTACTCGGACTAGCGGGTAGTGAGCAGTTCTTC,CAWSVLGLAGSEQFF
TRBV28,TRBD1,many,TRBJ2-7,13,TGTGCCAGCAATGGACAGGCCACCTACGAGCAGTACTTC,CASNGQATYEQYF
TRBV5-6,NA,many,TRBJ2-3,13,TGTGCCAGCAGCTCCCTGTCACGAGATACGCAGTATTTT,CASSSLSRDTQYF
TRBV20-1,TRBD2,once,TRBJ2-1,15,TGCAGTGCTAGAGAGCTAGCGGGAACTTACAATGAGCAGTTCTTC,CSARELAGTYNEQFF
TRBV28,NA,NA,TRBJ1-1,13,TGTGCCAGCAGACCCCGGGGAAACACTGAAGCTTTCTTT,CASRPRGNTEAFF
TRBV7-9,NA,many,TRBJ2-3,15,TGTGCCAGCAGCTTAGCTTCGGCTTTTACAGATACGCAGTATTTT,CASSLASAFTDTQYF
TRBV9,TRBD1,few,TRBJ2-5,14,TGTGCCAGCAGCGGGGGACAGGGCCAAGAGACCCAGTACTTC,CASSGGQGQETQYF
TRBV5-1,TRBD2,few,TRBJ2-7,16,TGCGCCAGCAGCTTGGATTGGGGACTAGAAGGATACGAGCAGTACTTC,CASSLDWGLEGYEQYF
TRBV5-5,TRBD2,once,TRBJ2-5,17,TGTGCCAGCGGCAAAGCTTGGACTGGCGGGAGCCAAGGGACCCGGTGCTTC,CASGKAWTGGSQGTRCF
TRBV10-3,NA,many,TRBJ1-1,14,TGTGCCATCAGTGAAAGGTTAGAGAACACTGAAGCTTTCTTT,CAISERLENTEAFF
TRBV12-3/TRBV12-4,NA,many,TRBJ1-1,14,TGTGCCAGCACCTTAACCGCGCCGGGGACTGAAGCTTTCTTT,CASTLTAPGTEAFF
TRBV20-1,NA,NA,TRBJ2-7,14,TGCAGTGCTATAGGTCGGGAGACAGCCTACGAGCAGTACTTC,CSAIGRETAYEQYF
TRBV19,NA,few,TRBJ2-1,13,TGTGCCAGTAGTATTGGGCAAGGGAATGAGCAGTTCTTC,CASSIGQGNEQFF
TRBV7-6,TRBD1,few,TRBJ1-1,17,TGTGCCAGCAGCTTATGGGACAGGGGGCTGGATGACACTGAAGCTTTCTTT,CASSLWDRGLDDTEAFF
TRBV4-2,NA,NA,TRBJ2-5,13,TGTGCCAGCAGCCAAGTTCAGGGCGAGACCCAGTACTTC,CASSQVQGETQYF
TRBV13,TRBD1,many,TRBJ2-3,16,TGTGCCAGCAGCCTCGACAGGGGGCGGCGCACAGATACGCAGTATTTT,CASSLDRGRRTDTQYF
TRBV7-9,NA,many,TRBJ2-3,15,TGTGCCAGCAGCTTTGTCCTGTCCGGCGCAGATACGCAGTATTTT,CASSFVLSGADTQYF
TRBV30,TRBD1,NA,TRBJ1-1,13,TGTGCCTGGGGACAGGGAGGGAACACTGAAGCTTTCTTT,CAWGQGGNTEAFF
TRBV12-3/TRBV12-4,TRBD2,many,TRBJ2-3,16,TGTGCCAGCAGTTCCGGACTAGCGGGTTACACAGATACGCAGTATTTT,CASSSGLAGYTDTQYF
TRBV27,NA,NA,TRBJ2-7,13,TGTGCCAGCAGTTTTGTGAACACCTACGAGCAGTACTTC,CASSFVNTYEQYF
TRBV7-9,NA,NA,TRBJ1-2,17,TGTGCCAGCAGCTCGGAGGCCGGGGCAGCTTTCAACTATGGCTACACCTTC,CASSSEAGAAFNYGYTF
TRBV27,NA,NA,TRBJ2-5,13,TGTGCCAGCATGGCGGGGAACCAAGAGACCCAGTACTTC,CASMAGNQETQYF
TRBV6-1,TRBD1,few,TRBJ2-7,20,TGTGCCAGAGTGCGTCTCAGTAAGACTCAGAGACGGGACAGTACCTACGAGCAGTACTTC,CARVRLSKTQRRDSTYEQYF
TRBV20-1,NA,NA,TRBJ2-3,13,TGCAGTGCTAGAGAACCCAGCACAGATACGCAGTATTTT,CSAREPSTDTQYF
TRBV6-6,NA,many,TRBJ2-7,12,TGTGCCAGCAGTCGGTCCTCCTACGAGCAGTACTTC,CASSRSSYEQYF
TRBV5-1,NA,many,TRBJ2-7,13,TGCGCCAGCAGCTTGGAGTCGGCCTACGAGCAGTACTTC,CASSLESAYEQYF
TRBV6-1,NA,few,TRBJ1-5,14,TGTGCCAGCACCCCCTCGGCAGGCAATCAGCCCCAGCATTTT,CASTPSAGNQPQHF
TRBV4-3,NA,NA,TRBJ1-1,15,TGCGCCAGCAGCCAAGATATGGGTTCTAGCACTGAAGCTTTCTTT,CASSQDMGSSTEAFF
TRBV4-1,NA,NA,TRBJ2-7,15,TGCGCCAGCAGCCAAGCTGAGGGACTGGTCTACGAGCAGTACTTC,CASSQAEGLVYEQYF
TRBV27,TRBD2,NA,TRBJ2-3,17,TGTGCCAGCAGTTTTCTCGGGACTAGCGGGGGCTACAGTACGCAGTATTTT,CASSFLGTSGGYSTQYF
TRBV4-2,NA,many,TRBJ2-7,14,TGTGCCAGCAGCCAAGGACCGAACTCCTACGAGCAGTACTTC,CASSQGPNSYEQYF
TRBV29-1,TRBD2,many,TRBJ2-3,16,TGCAGCGCCAAGGGACTAGCGGGGGACCCCACAGATACGCAGTATTTT,CSAKGLAGDPTDTQYF